These 6 T cell receptor beta chains originate from one sample sequenced in a study of blood T cells in healthy people across ages (dated by TCRdb to the mid-2010s). Library generation was performed with 5' RACE. The instrument given in TCRdb is Illumina HiSeq 2500. The second PCR ran for roughly 7 to 12 cycles and used a J-beta primer mix along with a sample-barcoded 5' primer. TCRdb reran the public reads through fastp at Q25 and MiXCR, keeping productive beta chains. When rows share a CDR3 protein, they turn into one entry using the most common DNA and genes. This sample holds about 1,400,000 distinct CDR3 sequences; around 59% were observed only once. Roughly 6.3% of the sample comes from the top ten. The sequenced sample consisted of blood. The receptors come from a young man in good health.

V is TRBV9 and J is TRBJ2-1; D is perhaps TRBD2 (7 bases). Trimming removed 4 bases at V and 7 bases at J, with 21 bases between. There are 16 residues in the CDR3. Germline lookup yields CDR1 SGDLS and CDR2 YYNGEE. The CDR3 nucleotides read TGTGCCAGCAGCACCAGGTTGGGGGGGCTGAAGAATGAGCAGTTCTTC. It yields the protein CASSTRLGGLKNEQFF. Full variable domain (outside the CDR3, taken from reference TRBV9 and TRBJ2-1): DSGVTQTPKHLITATGQRVTLRCSPRSGDLSVYWYQQSLDQGLQFLIQYYNGEERAKGNILERFSAQQFPDLHSELNLSSLELGDSALYFCASSTRLGGLKNEQFFGPGTRLTVL.

V gene TRBV6-5 combines with J gene TRBJ2-1; weak D call: TRBD2 (6 bases). The germline V gene encodes CDR1 MNHEY and CDR2 SVGAGI. V gave up 0 bases and J gave up 6 bases, with 12 bases separating them. This CDR3 is built from 15 residues. Written as DNA, the CDR3 is TGTGCCAGCAGTTACTCAGCGGGCACGCCCAATGAGCAGTTCTTC. It yields the protein CASSYSAGTPNEQFF.

This chain joins TRBV7-9 and TRBJ2-1, with 7 bases fitting TRBD2. This CDR3 region has 17 residues. J was trimmed by 5 bases and V by 0 bases; bases with no gene match: 10. The germline V gene encodes CDR1 SEHNR and CDR2 FQNEAQ (reference sequence). CDR3 DNA sequence: TGTGCCAGCAGCTTAGCGGGCCTAGCGGAGGAAGACAATGAGCAGTTCTTC. As protein: CASSLAGLAEEDNEQFF.

This clonotype was observed a handful of times. The chain joins TRBV4-3 to TRBJ2-3; 11 bases match TRBD2. Germline CDR1 is LGHNA and CDR2 is YSLEER. Unmatched junction bases numbered 3, after V lost 4 bases and J lost 0 bases. This CDR3 is built from 16 residues. DNA for the CDR3: TGCGCCAGCAGCCGGAGACTAGCGGGGAGCACAGATACGCAGTATTTT. Translation gives CASSRRLAGSTDTQYF.

The J gene is TRBJ2-4, the V gene TRBV4-2, with TRBD2 matching over 7 bases. Gene TRBJ2-7 matches the end of the DNA better, so the J call may be wrong. Per germline, CDR1 LGHNA and CDR2 YNFKEQ. This CDR3 has 16 residues. The CDR3 loop reads CASSQDWTRKFYEQYF. CDR3 in DNA: TGTGCCAGCAGCCAAGATTGGACTAGAAAGTTCTACGAGCAGTACTTC.

This clonotype was seen more than once but under ten times. The CDR3 is CASSHSPAGVVTDTQYF. The DNA for the CDR3 is TGCGCCAGCAGCCATTCCCCAGCGGGAGTGGTCACAGATACGCAGTATTTT. The chain combines TRBV4-1 with TRBJ2-3; 8 bases line up with TRBD2. CDR3 size: 17 residues. CDR1 and CDR2 (germline): MGHRA, YSYEKL. Trimming removed 3 bases from V and 2 bases from J; junction bases left unmatched: 10.